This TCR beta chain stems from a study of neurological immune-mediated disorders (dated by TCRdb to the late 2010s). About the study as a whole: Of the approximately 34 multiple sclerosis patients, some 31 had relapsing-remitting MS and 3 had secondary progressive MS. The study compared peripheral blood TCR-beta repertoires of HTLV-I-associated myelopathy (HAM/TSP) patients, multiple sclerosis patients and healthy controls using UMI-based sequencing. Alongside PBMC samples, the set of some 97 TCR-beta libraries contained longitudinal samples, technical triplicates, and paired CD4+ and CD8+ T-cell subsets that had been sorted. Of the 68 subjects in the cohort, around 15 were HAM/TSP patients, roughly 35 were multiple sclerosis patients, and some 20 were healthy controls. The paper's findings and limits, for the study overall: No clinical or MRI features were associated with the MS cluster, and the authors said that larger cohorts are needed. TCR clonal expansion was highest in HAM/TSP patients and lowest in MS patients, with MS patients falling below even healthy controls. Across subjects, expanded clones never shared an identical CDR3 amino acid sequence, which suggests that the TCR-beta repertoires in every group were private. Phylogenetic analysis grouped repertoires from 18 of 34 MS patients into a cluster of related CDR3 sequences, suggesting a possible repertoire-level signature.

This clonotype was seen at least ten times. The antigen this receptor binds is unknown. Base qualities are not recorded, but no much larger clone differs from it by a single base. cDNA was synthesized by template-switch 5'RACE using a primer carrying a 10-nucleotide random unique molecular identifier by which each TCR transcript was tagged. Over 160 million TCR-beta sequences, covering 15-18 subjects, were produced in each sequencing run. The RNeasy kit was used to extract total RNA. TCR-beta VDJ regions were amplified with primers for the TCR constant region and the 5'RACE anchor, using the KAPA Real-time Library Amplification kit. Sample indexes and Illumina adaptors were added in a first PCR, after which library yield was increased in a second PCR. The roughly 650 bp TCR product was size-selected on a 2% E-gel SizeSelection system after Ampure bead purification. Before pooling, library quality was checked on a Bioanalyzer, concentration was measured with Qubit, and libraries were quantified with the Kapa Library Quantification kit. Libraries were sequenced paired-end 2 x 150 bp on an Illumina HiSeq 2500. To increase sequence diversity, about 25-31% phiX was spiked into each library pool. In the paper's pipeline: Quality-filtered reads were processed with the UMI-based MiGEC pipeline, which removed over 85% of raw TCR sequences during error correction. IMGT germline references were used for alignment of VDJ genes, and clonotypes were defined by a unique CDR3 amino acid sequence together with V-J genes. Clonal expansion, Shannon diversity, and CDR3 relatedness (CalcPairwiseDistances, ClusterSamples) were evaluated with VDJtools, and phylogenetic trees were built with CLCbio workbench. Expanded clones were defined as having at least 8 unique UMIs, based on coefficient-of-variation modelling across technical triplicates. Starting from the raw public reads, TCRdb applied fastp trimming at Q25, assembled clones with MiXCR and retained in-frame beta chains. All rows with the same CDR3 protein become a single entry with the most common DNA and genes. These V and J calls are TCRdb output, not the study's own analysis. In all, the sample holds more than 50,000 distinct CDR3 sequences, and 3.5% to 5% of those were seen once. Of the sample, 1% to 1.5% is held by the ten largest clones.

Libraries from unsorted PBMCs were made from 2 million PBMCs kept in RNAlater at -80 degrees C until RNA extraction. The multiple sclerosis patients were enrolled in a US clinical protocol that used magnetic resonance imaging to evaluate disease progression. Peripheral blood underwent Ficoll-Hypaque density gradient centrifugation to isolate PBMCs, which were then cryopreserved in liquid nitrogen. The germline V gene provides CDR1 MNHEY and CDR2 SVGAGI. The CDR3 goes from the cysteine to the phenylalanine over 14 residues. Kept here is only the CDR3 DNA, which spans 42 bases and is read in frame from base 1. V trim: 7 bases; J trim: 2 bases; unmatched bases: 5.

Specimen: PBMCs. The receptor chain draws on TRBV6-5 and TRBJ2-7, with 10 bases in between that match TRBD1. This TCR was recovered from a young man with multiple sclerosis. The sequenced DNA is TGTGCCAGCACTCTAGGACAGGGGGCCTACGAGCAGTACTTC. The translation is CASTLGQGAYEQYF.